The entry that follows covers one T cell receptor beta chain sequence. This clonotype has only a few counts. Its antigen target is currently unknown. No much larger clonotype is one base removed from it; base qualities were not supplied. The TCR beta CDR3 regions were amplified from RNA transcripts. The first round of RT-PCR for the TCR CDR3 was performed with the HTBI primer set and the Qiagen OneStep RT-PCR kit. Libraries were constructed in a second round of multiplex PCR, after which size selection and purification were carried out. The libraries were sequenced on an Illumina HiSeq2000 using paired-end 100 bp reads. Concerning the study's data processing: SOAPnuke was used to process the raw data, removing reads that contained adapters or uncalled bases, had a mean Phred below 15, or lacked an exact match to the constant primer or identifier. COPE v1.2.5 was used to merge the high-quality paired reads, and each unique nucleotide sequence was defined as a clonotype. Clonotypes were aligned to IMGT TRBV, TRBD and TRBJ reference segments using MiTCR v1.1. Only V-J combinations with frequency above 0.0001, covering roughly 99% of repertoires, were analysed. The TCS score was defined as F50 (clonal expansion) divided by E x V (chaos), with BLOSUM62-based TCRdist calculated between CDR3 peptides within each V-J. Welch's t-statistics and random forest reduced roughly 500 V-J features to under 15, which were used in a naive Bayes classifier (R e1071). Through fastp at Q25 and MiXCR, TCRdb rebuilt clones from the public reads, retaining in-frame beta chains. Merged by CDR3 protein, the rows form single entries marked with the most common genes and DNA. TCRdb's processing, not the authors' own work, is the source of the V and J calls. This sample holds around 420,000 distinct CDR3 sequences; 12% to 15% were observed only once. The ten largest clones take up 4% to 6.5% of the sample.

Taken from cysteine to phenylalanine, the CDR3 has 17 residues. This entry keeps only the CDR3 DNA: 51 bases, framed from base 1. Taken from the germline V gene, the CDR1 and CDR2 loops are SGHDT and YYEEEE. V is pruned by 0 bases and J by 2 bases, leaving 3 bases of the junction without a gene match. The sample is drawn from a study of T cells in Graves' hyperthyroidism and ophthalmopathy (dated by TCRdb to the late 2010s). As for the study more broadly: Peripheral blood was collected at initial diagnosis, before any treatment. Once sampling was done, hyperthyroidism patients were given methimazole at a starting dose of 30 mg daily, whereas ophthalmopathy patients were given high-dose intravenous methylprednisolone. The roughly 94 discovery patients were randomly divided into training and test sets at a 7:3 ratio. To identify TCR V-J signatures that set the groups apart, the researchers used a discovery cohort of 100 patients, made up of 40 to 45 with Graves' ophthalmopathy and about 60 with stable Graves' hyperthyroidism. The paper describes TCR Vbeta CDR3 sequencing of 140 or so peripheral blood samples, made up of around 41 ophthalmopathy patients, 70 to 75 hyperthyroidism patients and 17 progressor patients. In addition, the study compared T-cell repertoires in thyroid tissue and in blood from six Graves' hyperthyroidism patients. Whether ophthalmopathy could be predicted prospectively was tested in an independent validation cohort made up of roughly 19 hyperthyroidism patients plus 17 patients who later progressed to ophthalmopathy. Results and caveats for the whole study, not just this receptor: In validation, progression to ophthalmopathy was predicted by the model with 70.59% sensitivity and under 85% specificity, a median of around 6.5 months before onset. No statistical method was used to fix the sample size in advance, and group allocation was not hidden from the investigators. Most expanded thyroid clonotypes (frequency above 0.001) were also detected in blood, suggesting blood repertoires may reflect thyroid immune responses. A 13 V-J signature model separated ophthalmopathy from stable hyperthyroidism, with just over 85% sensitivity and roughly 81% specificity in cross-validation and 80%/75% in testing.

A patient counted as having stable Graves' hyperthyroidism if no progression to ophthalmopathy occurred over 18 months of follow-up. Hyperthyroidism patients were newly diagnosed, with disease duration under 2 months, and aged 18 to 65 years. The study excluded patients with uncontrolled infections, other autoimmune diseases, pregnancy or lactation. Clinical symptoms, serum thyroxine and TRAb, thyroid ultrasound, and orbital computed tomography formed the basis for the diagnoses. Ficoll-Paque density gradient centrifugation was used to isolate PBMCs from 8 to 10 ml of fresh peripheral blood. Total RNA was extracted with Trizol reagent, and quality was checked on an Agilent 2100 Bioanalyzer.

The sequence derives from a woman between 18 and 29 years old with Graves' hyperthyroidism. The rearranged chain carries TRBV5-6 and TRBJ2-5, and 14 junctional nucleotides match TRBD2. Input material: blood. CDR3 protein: CASSLVTSGREQETQYF. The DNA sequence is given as TGTGCCAGCAGCTTGGTGACTAGCGGGAGGGAACAAGAGACCCAGTACTTC.